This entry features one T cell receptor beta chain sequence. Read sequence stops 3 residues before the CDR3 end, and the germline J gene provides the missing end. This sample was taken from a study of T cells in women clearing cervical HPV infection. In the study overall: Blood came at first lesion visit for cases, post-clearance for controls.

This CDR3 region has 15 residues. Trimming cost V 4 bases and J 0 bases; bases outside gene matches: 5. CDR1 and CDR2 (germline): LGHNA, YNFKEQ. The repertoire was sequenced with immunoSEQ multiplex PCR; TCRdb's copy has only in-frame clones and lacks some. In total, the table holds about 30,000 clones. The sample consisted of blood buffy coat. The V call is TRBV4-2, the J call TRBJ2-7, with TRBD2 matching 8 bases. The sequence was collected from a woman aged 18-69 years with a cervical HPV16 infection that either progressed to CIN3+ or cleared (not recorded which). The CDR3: CASSLSGTSSYEQYF. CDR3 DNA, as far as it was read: TGTGCCAGCAGCCTTAGCGGGACTAGCTCCTACGAG.